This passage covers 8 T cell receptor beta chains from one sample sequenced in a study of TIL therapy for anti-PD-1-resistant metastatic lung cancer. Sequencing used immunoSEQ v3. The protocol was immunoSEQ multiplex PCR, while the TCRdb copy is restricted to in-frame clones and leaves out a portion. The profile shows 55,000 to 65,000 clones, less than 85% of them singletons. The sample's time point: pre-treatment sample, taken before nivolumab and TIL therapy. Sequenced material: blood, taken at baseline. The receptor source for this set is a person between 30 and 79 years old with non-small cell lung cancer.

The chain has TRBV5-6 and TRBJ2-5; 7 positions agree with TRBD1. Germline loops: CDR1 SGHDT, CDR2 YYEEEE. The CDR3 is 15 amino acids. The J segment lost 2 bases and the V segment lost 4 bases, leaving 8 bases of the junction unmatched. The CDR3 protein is CASSDTGQAQETQYF. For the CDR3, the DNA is TGTGCCAGCAGCGACACCGGACAGGCTCAAGAGACCCAGTACTTC.

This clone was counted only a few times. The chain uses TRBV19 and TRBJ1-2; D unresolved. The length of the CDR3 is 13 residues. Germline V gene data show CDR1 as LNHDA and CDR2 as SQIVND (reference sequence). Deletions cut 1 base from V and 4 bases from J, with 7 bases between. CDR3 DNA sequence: TGTGCCAGTAGTATAGCGGGAGCCTATGGCTACACCTTC. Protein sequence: CASSIAGAYGYTF.

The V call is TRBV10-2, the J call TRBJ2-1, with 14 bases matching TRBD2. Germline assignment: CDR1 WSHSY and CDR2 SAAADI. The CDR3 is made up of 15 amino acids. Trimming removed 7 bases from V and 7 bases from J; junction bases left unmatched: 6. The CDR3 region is CASTRLAGGLNEQFF. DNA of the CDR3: TGCGCCAGCACACGACTAGCGGGGGGGCTGAATGAGCAGTTCTTC.

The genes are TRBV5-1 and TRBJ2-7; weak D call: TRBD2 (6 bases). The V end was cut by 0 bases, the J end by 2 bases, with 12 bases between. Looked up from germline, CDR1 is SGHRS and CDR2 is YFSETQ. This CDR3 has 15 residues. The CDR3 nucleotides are TGCGCCAGCAGCTTGGCCGGCGGGACCACCTACGAGCAGTACTTC. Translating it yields CASSLAGGTTYEQYF.

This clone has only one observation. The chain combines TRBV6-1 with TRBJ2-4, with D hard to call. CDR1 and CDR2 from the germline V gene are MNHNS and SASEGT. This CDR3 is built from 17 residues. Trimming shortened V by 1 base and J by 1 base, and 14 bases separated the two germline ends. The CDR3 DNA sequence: TGTGCCAGCAGTGAAGGGCCGATCATCCATGCCAAAAACATTCAGTACTTC. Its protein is CASSEGPIIHAKNIQYF.

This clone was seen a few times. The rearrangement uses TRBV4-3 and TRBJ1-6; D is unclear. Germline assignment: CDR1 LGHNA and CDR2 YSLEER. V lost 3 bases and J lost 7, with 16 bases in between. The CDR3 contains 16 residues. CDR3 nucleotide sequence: TGCGCCAGCAGCCACCATAGCCGGGATCCGAATTCACCCCTCCACTTT. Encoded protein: CASSHHSRDPNSPLHF.

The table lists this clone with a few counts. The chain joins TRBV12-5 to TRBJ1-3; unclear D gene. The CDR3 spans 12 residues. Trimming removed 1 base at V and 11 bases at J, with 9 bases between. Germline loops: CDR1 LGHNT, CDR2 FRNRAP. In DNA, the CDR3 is TGTGCTAGTGGTTTGGGCACCAACGCCATATATTTT. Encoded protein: CASGLGTNAIYF.

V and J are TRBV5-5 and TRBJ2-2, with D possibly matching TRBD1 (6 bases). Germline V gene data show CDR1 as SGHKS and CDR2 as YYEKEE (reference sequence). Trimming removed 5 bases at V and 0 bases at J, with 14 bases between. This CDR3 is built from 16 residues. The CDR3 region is CASRPPGVPNTGELFF. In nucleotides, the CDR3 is TGTGCCAGCAGGCCTCCAGGGGTGCCGAACACCGGGGAGCTGTTTTTT. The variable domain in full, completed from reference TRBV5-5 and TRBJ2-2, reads DAGVTQSPTHLIKTRGQQVTLRCSPISGHKSVSWYQQVLGQGPQFIFQYYEKEERGRGNFPDRFSARQFPNYSSELNVNALLLGDSALYLCASRPPGVPNTGELFFGEGSRLTVL.